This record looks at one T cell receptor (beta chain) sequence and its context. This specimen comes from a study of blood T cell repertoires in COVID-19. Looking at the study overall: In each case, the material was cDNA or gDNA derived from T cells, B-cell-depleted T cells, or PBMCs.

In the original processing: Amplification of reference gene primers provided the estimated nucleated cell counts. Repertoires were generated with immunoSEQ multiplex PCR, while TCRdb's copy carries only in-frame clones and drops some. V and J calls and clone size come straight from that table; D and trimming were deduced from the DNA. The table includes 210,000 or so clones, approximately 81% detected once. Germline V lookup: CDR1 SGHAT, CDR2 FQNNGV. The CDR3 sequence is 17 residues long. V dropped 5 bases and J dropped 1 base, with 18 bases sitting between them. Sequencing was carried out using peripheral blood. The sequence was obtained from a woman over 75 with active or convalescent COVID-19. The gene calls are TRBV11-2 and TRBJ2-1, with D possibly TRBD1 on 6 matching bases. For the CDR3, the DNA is TGTGCCAGCAGCCTAAACTCAGGGGTTCGATCCTACAATGAGCAGTTCTTC. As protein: CASSLNSGVRSYNEQFF.